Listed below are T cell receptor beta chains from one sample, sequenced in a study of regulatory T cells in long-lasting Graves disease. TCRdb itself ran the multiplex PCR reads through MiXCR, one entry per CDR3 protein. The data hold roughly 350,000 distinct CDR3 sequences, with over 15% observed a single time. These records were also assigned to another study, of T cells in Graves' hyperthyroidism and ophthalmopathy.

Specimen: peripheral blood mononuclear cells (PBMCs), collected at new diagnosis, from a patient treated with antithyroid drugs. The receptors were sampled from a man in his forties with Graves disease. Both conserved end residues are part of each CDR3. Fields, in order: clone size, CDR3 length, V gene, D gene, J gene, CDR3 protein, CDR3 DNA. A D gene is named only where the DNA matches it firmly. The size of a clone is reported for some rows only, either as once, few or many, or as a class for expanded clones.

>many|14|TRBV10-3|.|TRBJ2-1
CAISESDRSDEQFF
TGTGCCATCAGTGAGTCAGACAGGAGTGATGAGCAGTTCTTC
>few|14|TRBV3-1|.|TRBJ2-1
CASSRQTLGSEQFF
TGTGCCAGCAGCCGACAAACCTTGGGGAGTGAGCAGTTCTTC
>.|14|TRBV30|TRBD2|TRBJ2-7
CAWRSGLAAYEQYF
TGTGCCTGGAGGTCGGGACTAGCGGCTTACGAGCAGTACTTC
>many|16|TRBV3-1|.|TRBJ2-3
CASSQDRRPGTDTQYF
TGTGCCAGCAGCCAAGATCGTCGGCCTGGCACAGATACGCAGTATTTT
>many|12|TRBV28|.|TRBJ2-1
CASSFPLNEQFF
TGTGCCAGCAGTTTTCCGCTTAATGAGCAGTTCTTC
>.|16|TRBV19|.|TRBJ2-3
CASSSPPGVRADTQYF
TGTGCCAGTAGCAGCCCCCCGGGGGTTCGCGCAGATACGCAGTATTTT
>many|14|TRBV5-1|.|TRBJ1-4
CASSLGATNEKLFF
TGTGCCAGCAGCTTGGGTGCAACTAATGAAAAACTGTTTTTT
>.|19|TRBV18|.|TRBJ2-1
CASSPPRLAGVRVYNEQFF
TGTGCCAGCTCACCTCCTCGCCTTGCCGGGGTTCGAGTTTACAATGAGCAGTTCTTC
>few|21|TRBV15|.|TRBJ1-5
CATSRGLRRGRRSYSNQPQHF
TGTGCCACCAGCAGAGGTCTACGGCGGGGGCGGAGATCCTATAGCAATCAGCCCCAGCATTTT
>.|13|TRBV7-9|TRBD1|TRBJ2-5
CASRHGQGVSQYF
TGTGCCAGCAGACATGGACAGGGGGTCTCCCAGTACTTC
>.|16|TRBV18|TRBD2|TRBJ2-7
CASSTRLAGADYEQYF
TGTGCCAGCTCAACCCGACTAGCGGGGGCGGACTACGAGCAGTACTTC
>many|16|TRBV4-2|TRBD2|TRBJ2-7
CASSQVTSGFSYEQYF
TGTGCCAGCAGCCAAGTTACTAGCGGATTCTCCTACGAGCAGTACTTC
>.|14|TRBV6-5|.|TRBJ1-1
CASSYQGIDTEAFF
TGTGCCAGCAGTTACCAGGGGATCGACACTGAAGCTTTCTTT
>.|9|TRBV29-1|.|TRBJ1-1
CSVGVEAFF
TGCAGCGTCGGGGTTGAAGCTTTCTTT
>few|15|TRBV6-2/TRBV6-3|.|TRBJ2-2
CASSRQPQNTGELFF
TGTGCCAGCAGTCGACAGCCTCAAAACACCGGGGAGCTGTTTTTT
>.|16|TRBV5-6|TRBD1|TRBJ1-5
CASSSGTGDLNQPQHF
TGTGCCAGCAGCTCCGGGACAGGGGACCTCAATCAGCCCCAGCATTTT
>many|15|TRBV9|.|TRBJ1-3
CASSVGGLSGNTIYF
TGTGCCAGCAGCGTAGGCGGACTCTCTGGAAACACCATATATTTT
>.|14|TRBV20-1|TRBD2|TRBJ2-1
CSAIGLAVYNEQFF
TGCAGTGCTATCGGACTAGCGGTCTACAATGAGCAGTTCTTC
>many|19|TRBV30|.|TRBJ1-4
CAWSDYSRLSRDQDEKLFF
TGTGCCTGGAGTGATTACTCGCGCCTTTCGAGGGACCAGGATGAAAAACTGTTTTTT
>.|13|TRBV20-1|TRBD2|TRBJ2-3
CSILAGNTDTQYF
TGCAGCATACTAGCGGGGAACACAGATACGCAGTATTTT
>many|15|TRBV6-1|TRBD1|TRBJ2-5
CASRAQGSRRETQYF
TGTGCCAGCAGGGCACAGGGGTCCAGGCGGGAGACCCAGTACTTC
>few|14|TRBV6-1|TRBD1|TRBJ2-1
CASSQLDRYNEQFF
TGTGCCAGCAGTCAATTGGACAGGTACAATGAGCAGTTCTTC
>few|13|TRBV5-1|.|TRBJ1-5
CASSLQGQKPQHF
TGCGCCAGCAGCCTGCAGGGCCAGAAGCCCCAGCATTTT
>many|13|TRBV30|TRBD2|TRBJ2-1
CAWSVRTSTEQFF
TGTGCCTGGAGTGTCAGGACTAGCACTGAGCAGTTCTTC
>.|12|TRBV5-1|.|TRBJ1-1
CASSSRGSEAFF
TGCGCCAGCAGCTCGAGGGGGAGTGAAGCTTTCTTT
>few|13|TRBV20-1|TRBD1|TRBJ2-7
CSATAGGSYEQYF
TGCAGTGCTACTGCAGGGGGCTCCTACGAGCAGTACTTC
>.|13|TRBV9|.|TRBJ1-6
CASSERLDSPLHF
TGTGCCAGCAGCGAGAGGTTGGATTCACCCCTCCACTTT
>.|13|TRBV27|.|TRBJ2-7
CASSFYPSYEQYF
TGTGCCAGCAGTTTCTATCCCTCCTACGAGCAGTACTTC
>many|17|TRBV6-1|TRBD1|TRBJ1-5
CASSTRTGFRSNQPQHF
TGTGCCAGCAGTACCCGGACAGGGTTTCGGAGCAATCAGCCCCAGCATTTT
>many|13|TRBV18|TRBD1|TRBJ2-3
CASSPIGGDAQYF
TGTGCCAGCTCACCTATAGGGGGCGATGCGCAGTATTTT
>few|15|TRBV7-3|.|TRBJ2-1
CASSFGQRGIDEQFF
TGTGCCAGCAGTTTCGGACAAAGGGGGATCGATGAGCAGTTCTTC
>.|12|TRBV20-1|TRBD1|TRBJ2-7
CTVRGTGRILYF
TGCACTGTGCGCGGGACAGGGAGAATTCTGTACTTC
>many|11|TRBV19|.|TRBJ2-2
CASSKTGELFF
TGTGCCAGTAGTAAGACCGGGGAGCTGTTTTTT
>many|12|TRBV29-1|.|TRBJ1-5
CSVTSGGQPQHF
TGCAGCGTAACGTCGGGCGGTCAGCCCCAGCATTTT
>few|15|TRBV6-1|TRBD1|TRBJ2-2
CASDGQGRGTGELFF
TGTGCCAGCGACGGACAGGGTAGAGGCACCGGGGAGCTGTTTTTT
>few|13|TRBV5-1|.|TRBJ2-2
CASSLRIGGELFF
TGCGCCAGCAGCTTGAGGATTGGCGGGGAGCTGTTTTTT
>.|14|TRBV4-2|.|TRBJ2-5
CASSQGNYGETQYF
TGTGCCAGCAGCCAGGGTAACTATGGCGAGACCCAGTACTTC
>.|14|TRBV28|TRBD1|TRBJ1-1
CASSGGQGNTEAFF
TGTGCCAGCAGCGGGGGACAGGGCAACACTGAAGCTTTCTTT
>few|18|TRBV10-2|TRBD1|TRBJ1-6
CASSATRPGQGYNSPLHF
TGCGCCAGCAGTGCCACTCGACCGGGACAGGGGTATAATTCACCCCTCCACTTT
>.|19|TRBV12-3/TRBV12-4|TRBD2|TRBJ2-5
CASSFKSLGLAGGRETQYF
TGTGCCAGCAGTTTCAAGTCCTTGGGACTAGCGGGGGGTAGAGAGACCCAGTACTTC
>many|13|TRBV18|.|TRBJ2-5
CASSPGRQETQYF
TGTGCCAGCTCACCTGGCAGACAAGAGACCCAGTACTTC